This T cell receptor beta chain was captured in a study of blood T cell repertoires in COVID-19. Study as a whole: Specimens from acute and convalescent COVID-19 originated in the United States, Italy and Spain. The cDNA or gDNA used as material had been derived from T cells, B-cell-depleted T cells, or PBMCs.

Patients from Seattle were sampled longitudinally, starting during active infection. In the original analysis: Reference gene primer amplification yielded estimated nucleated cell counts. Assay used: immunoSEQ multiplex PCR; TCRdb lists only in-frame clones, some missing. That table furnishes V, J and clone size, whereas the DNA furnished D and trimming. This table has 250,000 to 350,000 clones, roughly 88% appearing once. Trimming removed 4 bases from V and 5 bases from J; junction bases left unmatched: 3. The germline V gene has CDR1 SGDLS and CDR2 YYNGEE. This CDR3 is 15 amino acids long. This receptor was identified in a human donor with COVID-19, enrolled during active disease. The donor label of this sample is uncertain. The genes are TRBV9 and TRBJ2-1; 13 bases map to TRBD2. Sequences were obtained from peripheral blood. CDR3 DNA sequence: TGTGCCAGCAGCACTACTAGCGGGAGGGACAATGAGCAGTTCTTC. It specifies CASSTTSGRDNEQFF.